The 20 T cell receptor beta chains below all came from one sample that was sequenced in a study of identical twins. TCRdb reprocessed the 5' RACE reads via MiXCR and lists one record per CDR3 protein. The sample contains 1.5 million to 2 million distinct CDR3 sequences, around a third of which appear only once. The specimen sequenced was cord blood. All receptors come from a newborn girl in good health.

The CDR3: CASRETGETYEQYF. CDR3 DNA: TGTGCCAGCAGAGAGACAGGGGAAACCTACGAGCAGTACTTC. This chain connects TRBV12-3 or TRBV12-4 to TRBJ2-7, with 8 bases identical to TRBD1. With V trimmed by 6 bases and J by 2 bases, 6 bases remained unmatched. The CDR3 has 14 residues.

This clonotype occurred a few times. The V gene is TRBV12-3 or TRBV12-4, the J gene TRBJ1-2; the D gene is possibly TRBD1 (6 bases). CDR3 size: 15 residues. Trimming took off 3 bases at V and 0 bases at J, with 11 bases between the two ends. The CDR3 here is CASSFAGAANYGYTF. CDR3 nucleotide sequence: TGTGCCAGCAGTTTCGCAGGGGCGGCTAACTATGGCTACACCTTC.

The chain recombines TRBV20-1 with TRBJ2-1, with D possibly matching TRBD1 (5 bases). This CDR3 is 13 amino acids long. Trimming took off 4 bases at V and 6 bases at J, with 13 bases between the two ends. Germline CDR1 is DFQATT and CDR2 is SNEGSKA (reference sequence). The CDR3 reads CSATNPQGNEQFF. The CDR3, as DNA: TGCAGTGCTACAAACCCTCAGGGCAATGAGCAGTTCTTC.

This sequence joins TRBV7-6 and TRBJ2-5; perhaps D is TRBD1 or TRBD2 (6 bases each). V was cut by 5 bases and J by 5 bases, with 18 bases left in between. The CDR3 has 15 amino acids. CDR1 and CDR2 from the germline V gene are SGHVS and FNYEAQ. CDR3 region: CASSDTQGLGETQYF. In DNA form, the CDR3 reads TGTGCCAGCAGCGATACACAGGGACTTGGGGAGACCCAGTACTTC.

This clonotype was detected ten times or more. The chain has TRBV29-1 and TRBJ2-3, with TRBD2 matching over 11 bases. CDR3 size: 15 residues. The germline CDR1 and CDR2 sequences are SQVTM and ANQGSEA. The trim removed 7 bases at V and 2 bases at J, leaving 8 bases unmatched. The CDR3 reads CSGSTSGTFTDTQYF. The DNA of the CDR3 is TGCAGCGGCTCGACTAGCGGGACGTTCACAGATACGCAGTATTTT.

The chain combines TRBV20-1 with TRBJ2-1, with D tentatively TRBD1 (5 bases). This CDR3 is 13 amino acids long. The V and J ends lost 3 bases and 10 bases respectively, with 16 bases between them. Germline assignment: CDR1 DFQATT and CDR2 SNEGSKA (reference sequence). The CDR3 nucleotides are TGCAGTGCTAGCCGCGCAGGGAACGGCGAGCAGTTCTTC. Translated: CSASRAGNGEQFF.

The chain couples TRBV10-3 to TRBJ2-1, with TRBD2 matching over 9 bases. CDR1 is ENHRY and CDR2 is SYGVKD in the germline V gene. This CDR3 contains 17 residues. The V segment lost 0 bases and the J segment 3 bases; nucleotides outside the gene matches: 6. The CDR3 DNA is TGTGCCATCAGTGAGTCCCGGACTAGCGAATACTACAATGAGCAGTTCTTC. Encoded protein: CAISESRTSEYYNEQFF.

The chain links TRBV27 to TRBJ2-1, with 7 nucleotides matching TRBD2. The J call may be wrong; the DNA end is better matched by TRBJ2-7. The length of the CDR3 is 16 residues. Per germline, CDR1 MNHEY and CDR2 SMNVEV (reference sequence). DNA for the CDR3: TGTGCCAGCAGTTTACGGTGGGAGGGCTCCTACAATGAGCAGTACTTC. This codes for CASSLRWEGSYNEQYF.

The chain links TRBV20-1 to TRBJ2-7, with 8 bases fitting TRBD1. Per the germline V gene, CDR1 is DFQATT and CDR2 is SNEGSKA (reference sequence). With 0 bases clipped from V and 2 bases from J, the junction kept 6 bases outside the gene matches. This CDR3 is 15 amino acids long. The CDR3 spells CSARDTPDRAYEQYF. In DNA, the CDR3 is TGCAGTGCTAGAGATACCCCGGACAGGGCCTACGAGCAGTACTTC.

This clonotype was counted a few times. This chain connects TRBV24-1 to TRBJ2-1, with 8 nucleotides matching TRBD1. The length of the CDR3 is 16 residues. Trimming cost V 4 bases and J 1 base; bases outside gene matches: 5. Germline V lookup: CDR1 KGHDR, CDR2 SFDVKD. CDR3 region: CATSDPGQGSYNEQFF. CDR3 coding DNA: TGTGCCACCAGTGACCCCGGACAGGGATCCTACAATGAGCAGTTCTTC.

This clonotype was detected many times. The chain joins TRBV4-2 to TRBJ2-3, with 9 bases identical to TRBD2. Germline V CDR1 and CDR2: LGHNA, YNFKEQ. The V segment lost 2 bases and the J segment 2 bases; nucleotides outside the gene matches: 2. This CDR3 has 15 residues. The CDR3 DNA is TGTGCCAGCAGCCAAAGCGGGGGGACCACAGATACGCAGTATTTT. Translated, it gives CASSQSGGTTDTQYF.

The genes are TRBV19 and TRBJ1-1; tentatively, D is TRBD1 (6 bases). Germline-derived CDR1 and CDR2 are LNHDA and SQIVND (reference sequence). V lost 9 bases to trimming and J lost 6 bases, with 14 bases between them. There are 12 residues in the CDR3. CDR3 residues: CASTYRAAEAFF. CDR3 DNA: TGTGCCAGCACCTACAGGGCCGCTGAAGCTTTCTTT.

The rearrangement uses TRBV14 and TRBJ2-3, with unresolved D. The germline V and J ends were trimmed by 1 base and 2 bases, with 10 bases remaining between them. Germline values: CDR1 SGHDN, CDR2 FVKESK. The CDR3 is 15 amino acids. CDR3 region: CASSQGNGYTDTQYF. The CDR3 DNA follows: TGTGCCAGCAGCCAAGGAAACGGCTACACAGATACGCAGTATTTT.

The genes are TRBV5-1 and TRBJ2-1, with TRBD2 matching 10 bases. CDR1 is SGHRS, CDR2 YFSETQ, per germline. With 3 bases clipped from V and 3 bases from J, the junction kept 6 bases outside the gene matches. This CDR3 is 16 amino acids long. CDR3 region: CASSSLTSGLYNEQFF. CDR3 in DNA: TGCGCCAGCAGCTCACTGACTAGCGGGCTCTACAATGAGCAGTTCTTC.

This chain links TRBV7-2 with TRBJ1-1, with D uncertain. The V end was cut by 1 base, the J end by 5 bases, with 8 bases between. Germline values: CDR1 SGHTA, CDR2 FQGNSA. The CDR3 spans 13 residues. The CDR3 region has the DNA TGTGCCAGCAGCTTAGAATGGGTGACTGAAGCTTTCTTT. Its translation: CASSLEWVTEAFF.

Comment on this clonotype: Compared with germline, one end of the junction differs, possibly owing to a read error. V gene TRBV9 combines with J gene TRBJ2-1; D not resolved. Looked up from germline, CDR1 is SGDLS and CDR2 is YYNGEE. This CDR3 comprises 12 residues. CDR3 region: CAGSVGINEQFF. The CDR3, as DNA: TGTGCCGGCAGCGTAGGAATCAATGAGCAGTTCTTC.

The V call is TRBV20-1, the J call TRBJ1-2; D gene unclear. Germline V gives CDR1 DFQATT, CDR2 SNEGSKA (reference sequence). Trimming removed 0 bases at V and 0 bases at J, with 17 bases between. The CDR3 has 17 residues. The CDR3 is CSAREVREDYPNYGYTF. The DNA of the CDR3 is TGCAGTGCTAGAGAGGTGAGGGAGGATTATCCTAACTATGGCTACACCTTC.

This clonotype was recorded at least ten times. This chain joins TRBV29-1 and TRBJ2-7, with D maybe TRBD2 (6 bases). Germline CDR1 is SQVTM and CDR2 is ANQGSEA. This CDR3 comprises 12 residues. V was trimmed by 5 bases and J by 1 base, leaving 9 bases between them. CDR3: CSVLGTSYEQYF. DNA for the CDR3: TGCAGCGTTTTGGGGACTTCCTACGAGCAGTACTTC.

This clonotype appeared a few times. The chain uses TRBV29-1 and TRBJ2-7; TRBD1 matches at 9 bases. The ends lost 5 bases at V and 7 bases at J; junction bases unmatched: 9. The CDR3 sequence is 13 residues long. Germline-derived CDR1 and CDR2 are SQVTM and ANQGSEA. CDR3 amino acids: CSVHWGQGGEQYF. The CDR3 DNA is TGCAGCGTTCACTGGGGACAGGGAGGGGAGCAGTACTTC.

V is TRBV28 and J is TRBJ2-7, with 12 nucleotides matching TRBD2. CDR3 length: 16 amino acids. CDR1 and CDR2 (germline): MDHEN, SYDVKM. The V gene end was trimmed by 5 bases and the J gene end by 2 bases; junction bases not matched to a gene: 7. The CDR3 nucleotides are TGTGCCAGCAGTCCCCCCCGACTAGCGGGGGCCTACGAGCAGTACTTC. Amino acids: CASSPPRLAGAYEQYF.